This T cell receptor beta chain is drawn from a study of CD8 T cells in ankylosing spondylitis. Study-wide results and limits: As for the disease-linked clones, they showed a CD8+ phenotype and occurred at relatively low frequencies in peripheral blood. Some motif variants had been reported before (in reactive arthritis synovial fluid and blood). In ankylosing spondylitis blood, a motif of seven to nine highly homologous TCR beta variants appeared characteristic.

Researchers built TCR beta libraries using quantitative 5'-RACE with molecular barcodes. TCRdb analysed the 5' RACE reads with MiXCR anew, one entry per CDR3 protein. The top ten hold roughly 0.99% of the sample, which has 350,000 or so distinct CDR3 sequences, about 14% seen once. Germline V gene data show CDR1 as ENHRY and CDR2 as SYGVKD. The CDR3 consists of 17 residues. Trimming removed 2 bases from V and 3 bases from J, with 19 bases in between. Comment on this clonotype: Its target is unknown.

The origin of this receptor is a male donor with ankylosing spondylitis or in good health (not recorded which). Sequencing was carried out using blood, either unsorted or a sorted T cell fraction (not recorded which). The chain carries TRBV10-3 and TRBJ1-1, with D possibly TRBD1 on 5 matching bases. This chain's CDR3 is CAISETIGRAGYTEAFF. DNA of the CDR3: TGTGCCATCAGTGAGACCATTGGACGGGCAGGGTACACTGAAGCTTTCTTT.